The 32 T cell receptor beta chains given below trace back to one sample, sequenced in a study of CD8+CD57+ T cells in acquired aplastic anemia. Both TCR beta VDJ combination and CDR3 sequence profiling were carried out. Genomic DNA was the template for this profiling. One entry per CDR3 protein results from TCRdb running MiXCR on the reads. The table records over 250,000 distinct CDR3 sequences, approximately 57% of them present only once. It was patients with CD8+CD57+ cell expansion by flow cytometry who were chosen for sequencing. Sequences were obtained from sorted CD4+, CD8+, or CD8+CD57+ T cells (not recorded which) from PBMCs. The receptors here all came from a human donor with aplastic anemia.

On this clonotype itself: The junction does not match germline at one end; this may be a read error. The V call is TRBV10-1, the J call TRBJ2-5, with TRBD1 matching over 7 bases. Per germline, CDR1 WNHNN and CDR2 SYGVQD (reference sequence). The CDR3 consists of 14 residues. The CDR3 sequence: CVSSESGTVETQYF. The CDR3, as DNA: TGCGTCAGCAGTGAGTCAGGGACAGTAGAGACCCAGTACTTC.

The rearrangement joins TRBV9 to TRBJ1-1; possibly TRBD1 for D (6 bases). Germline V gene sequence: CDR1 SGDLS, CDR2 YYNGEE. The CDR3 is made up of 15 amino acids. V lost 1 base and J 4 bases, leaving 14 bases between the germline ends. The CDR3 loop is CASSVRGGGITEAFF. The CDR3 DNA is TGTGCCAGCAGCGTACGGGGGGGGGGCATCACTGAAGCTTTCTTT.

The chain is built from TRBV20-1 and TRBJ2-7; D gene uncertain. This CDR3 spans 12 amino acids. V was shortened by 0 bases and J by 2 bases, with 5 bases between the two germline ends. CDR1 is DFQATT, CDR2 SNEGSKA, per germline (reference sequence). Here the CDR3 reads CSARDPPYEQYF. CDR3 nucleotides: TGCAGTGCTAGAGATCCCCCCTACGAGCAGTACTTC.

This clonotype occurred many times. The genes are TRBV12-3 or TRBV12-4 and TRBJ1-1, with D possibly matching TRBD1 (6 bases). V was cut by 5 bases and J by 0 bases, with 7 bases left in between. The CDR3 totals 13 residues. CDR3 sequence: CASSQGMNTEAFF. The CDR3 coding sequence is TGTGCCAGCAGTCAGGGGATGAACACTGAAGCTTTCTTT.

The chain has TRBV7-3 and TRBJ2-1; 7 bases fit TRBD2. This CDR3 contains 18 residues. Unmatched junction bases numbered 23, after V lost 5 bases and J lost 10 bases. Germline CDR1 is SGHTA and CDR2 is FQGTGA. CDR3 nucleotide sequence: TGTGCCAGCAGCCCGTTTGGGGTTGGCGGGAGTTCCCCCTACGAGCAGTTCTTC. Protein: CASSPFGVGGSSPYEQFF.

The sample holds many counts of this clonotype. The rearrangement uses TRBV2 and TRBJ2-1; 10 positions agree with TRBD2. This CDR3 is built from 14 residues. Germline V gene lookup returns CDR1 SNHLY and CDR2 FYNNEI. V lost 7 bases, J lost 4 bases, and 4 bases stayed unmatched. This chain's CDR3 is CASKFSGGYNEQFF. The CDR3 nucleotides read TGTGCCAGCAAATTTAGCGGGGGGTACAATGAGCAGTTCTTC.

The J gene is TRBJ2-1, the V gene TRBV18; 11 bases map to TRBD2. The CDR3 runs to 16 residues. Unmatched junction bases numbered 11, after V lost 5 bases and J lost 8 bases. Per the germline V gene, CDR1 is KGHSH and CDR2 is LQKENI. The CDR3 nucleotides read TGTGCCAGCTCAACCTTGTTAGGGACTAGCGGCGATGAGCAGTTCTTC. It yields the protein CASSTLLGTSGDEQFF.

CDR3 nucleotide sequence: TGCGCCAGCAGGAAGTTAGCCCAAGAGACCCAGTACTTC. Translated: CASRKLAQETQYF. The J gene is TRBJ2-5, the V gene TRBV10-2; D is ambiguous. In germline, CDR1 is WSHSY, CDR2 SAAADI. The CDR3 is 13 amino acids. The germline V and J ends were trimmed by 6 bases and 1 base, with 9 bases remaining between them.

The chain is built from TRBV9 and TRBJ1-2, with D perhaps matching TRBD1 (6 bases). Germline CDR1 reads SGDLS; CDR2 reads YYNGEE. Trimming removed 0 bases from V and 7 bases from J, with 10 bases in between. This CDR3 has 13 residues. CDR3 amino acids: CASSVEGVGGYTF. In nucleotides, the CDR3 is TGTGCCAGCAGCGTAGAGGGGGTTGGTGGCTACACCTTC.

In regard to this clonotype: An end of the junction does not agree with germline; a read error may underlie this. This CDR3 is CASRPQAGNCGYTF. The CDR3 region has the DNA TGTGCCAGTAGGCCTCAGGCAGGGAACTGTGGCTACACCTTC. The gene calls are TRBV19 and TRBJ1-2, with D possibly being TRBD1 (5 bases). In germline, CDR1 is LNHDA, CDR2 SQIVND (reference sequence). This CDR3 region has 14 residues.

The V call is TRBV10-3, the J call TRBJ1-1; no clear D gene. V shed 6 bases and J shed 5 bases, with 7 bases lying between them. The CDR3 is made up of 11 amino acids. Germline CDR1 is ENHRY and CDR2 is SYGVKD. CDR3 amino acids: CAIRDRTEAFF. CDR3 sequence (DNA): TGTGCCATCAGAGACCGGACTGAAGCTTTCTTT.

In DNA form, the CDR3 reads TGCAGTGCTAGAGATCCCCCCGTTAGCGGGACGCGGGAGGGGGGACTCGGCGAGCAGTTCTTC. Translated: CSARDPPVSGTREGGLGEQFF. The chain is built from TRBV20-1 and TRBJ2-1; 9 nucleotides align to TRBD2. Germline values: CDR1 DFQATT, CDR2 SNEGSKA (reference sequence). V dropped 0 bases and J dropped 10; count of bases not matched to a gene: 28. The CDR3 loop spans 21 amino acids.

CDR3 residues: CASSEDRGYNEQFF. Written as DNA, the CDR3 is TGCGCCAGCAGTGAGGACCGAGGCTACAATGAGCAGTTCTTC. The chain is built from TRBV10-2 and TRBJ2-1; no clear D. From germline, CDR1 is WSHSY and CDR2 SAAADI. The V end lost 2 bases, the J end lost 3 bases, and 8 bases lay between the germline ends. The length of the CDR3 is 14 residues.

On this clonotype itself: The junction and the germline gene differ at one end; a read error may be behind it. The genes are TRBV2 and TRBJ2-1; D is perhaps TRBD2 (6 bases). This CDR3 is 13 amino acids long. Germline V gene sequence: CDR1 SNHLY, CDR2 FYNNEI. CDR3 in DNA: TGTGCCAGCGCCCGGGACTCCAACAATGAGCAGTTCTTC. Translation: CASARDSNNEQFF.

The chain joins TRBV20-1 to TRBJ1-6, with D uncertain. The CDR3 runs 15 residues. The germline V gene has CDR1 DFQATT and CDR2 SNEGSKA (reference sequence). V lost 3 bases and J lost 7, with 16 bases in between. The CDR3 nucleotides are TGCAGTGCTAGTACGGGCGTAAGCTTAAATTCACCCCTCCACTTT. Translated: CSASTGVSLNSPLHF.

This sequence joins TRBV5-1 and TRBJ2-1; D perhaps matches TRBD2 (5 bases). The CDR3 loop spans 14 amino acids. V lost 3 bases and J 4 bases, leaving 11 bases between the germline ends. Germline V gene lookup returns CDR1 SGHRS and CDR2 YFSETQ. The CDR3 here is CASSSMPGYNEQFF. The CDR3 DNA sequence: TGCGCCAGCAGCTCGATGCCGGGGTACAATGAGCAGTTCTTC.

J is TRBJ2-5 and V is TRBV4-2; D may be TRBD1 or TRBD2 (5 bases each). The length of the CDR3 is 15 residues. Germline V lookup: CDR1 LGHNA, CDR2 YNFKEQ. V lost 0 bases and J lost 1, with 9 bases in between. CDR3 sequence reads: CASSQDLGGQETQYF. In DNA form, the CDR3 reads TGTGCCAGCAGCCAAGATCTTGGGGGCCAAGAGACCCAGTACTTC.

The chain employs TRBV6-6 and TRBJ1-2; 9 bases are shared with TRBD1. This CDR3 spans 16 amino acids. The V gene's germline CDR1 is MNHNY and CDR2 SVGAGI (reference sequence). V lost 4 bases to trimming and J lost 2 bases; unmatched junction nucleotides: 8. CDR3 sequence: CASSSPRGQGNYGYTF. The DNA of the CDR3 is TGTGCCAGCAGTTCACCCAGGGGACAGGGAAACTATGGCTACACCTTC.

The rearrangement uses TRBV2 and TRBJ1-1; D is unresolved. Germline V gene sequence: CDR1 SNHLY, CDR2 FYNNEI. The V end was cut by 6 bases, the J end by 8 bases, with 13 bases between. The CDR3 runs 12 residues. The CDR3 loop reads CASSPIVTEAFF. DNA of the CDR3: TGTGCCAGCAGCCCCATCGTAACAGAAGCTTTCTTT.

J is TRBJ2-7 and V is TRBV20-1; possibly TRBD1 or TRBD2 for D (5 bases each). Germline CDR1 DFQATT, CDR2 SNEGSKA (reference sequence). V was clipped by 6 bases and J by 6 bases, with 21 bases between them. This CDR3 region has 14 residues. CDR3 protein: CSAPGRAPSPEQYF. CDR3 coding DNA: TGCAGTGCCCCAGGGCGGGCGCCTTCTCCCGAGCAGTACTTC.

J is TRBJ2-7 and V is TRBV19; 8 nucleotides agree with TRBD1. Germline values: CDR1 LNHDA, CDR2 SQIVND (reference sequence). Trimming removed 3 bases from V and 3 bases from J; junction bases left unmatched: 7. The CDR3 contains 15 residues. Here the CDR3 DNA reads TGTGCCAGTAGTATGGGTGGACAGGGAGGCTACGAGCAGTACTTC. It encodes CASSMGGQGGYEQYF.

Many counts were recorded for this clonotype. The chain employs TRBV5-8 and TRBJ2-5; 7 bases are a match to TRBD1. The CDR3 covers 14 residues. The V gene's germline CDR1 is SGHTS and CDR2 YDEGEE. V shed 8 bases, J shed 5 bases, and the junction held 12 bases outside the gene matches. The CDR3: CASRRGGEGETQYF. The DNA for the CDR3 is TGTGCCAGTAGGAGAGGGGGCGAAGGGGAGACCCAGTACTTC. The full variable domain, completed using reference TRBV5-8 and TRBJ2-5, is EAGVTQSPTHLIKTRGQQATLRCSPISGHTSVYWYQQALGLGLQFLLWYDEGEERNRGNFPPRFSGRQFPNYSSELNVNALELEDSALYLCASRRGGEGETQYFGPGTRLLVL.

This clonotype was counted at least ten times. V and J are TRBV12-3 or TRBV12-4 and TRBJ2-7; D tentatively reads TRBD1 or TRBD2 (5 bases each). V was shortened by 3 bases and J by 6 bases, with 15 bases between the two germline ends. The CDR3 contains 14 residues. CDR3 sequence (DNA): TGTGCCAGCAGTTTGCTCGAGGGGCACGGCGAGCAGTACTTC. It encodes CASSLLEGHGEQYF.

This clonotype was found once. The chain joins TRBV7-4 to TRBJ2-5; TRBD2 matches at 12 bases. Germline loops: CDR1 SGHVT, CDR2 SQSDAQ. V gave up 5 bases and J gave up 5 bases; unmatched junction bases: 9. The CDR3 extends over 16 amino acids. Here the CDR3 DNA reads TGTGCCAGCAGCCCGAGGACTAGCGGGATTAGTGAGACCCAGTACTTC. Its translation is CASSPRTSGISETQYF.

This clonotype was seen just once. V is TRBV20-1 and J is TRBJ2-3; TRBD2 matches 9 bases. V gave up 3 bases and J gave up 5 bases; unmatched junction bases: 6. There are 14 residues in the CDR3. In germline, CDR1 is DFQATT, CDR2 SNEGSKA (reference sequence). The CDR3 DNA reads TGCAGTGCTAGCCGCGGGGGGGTTGGAGATACGCAGTATTTT. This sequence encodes CSASRGGVGDTQYF.

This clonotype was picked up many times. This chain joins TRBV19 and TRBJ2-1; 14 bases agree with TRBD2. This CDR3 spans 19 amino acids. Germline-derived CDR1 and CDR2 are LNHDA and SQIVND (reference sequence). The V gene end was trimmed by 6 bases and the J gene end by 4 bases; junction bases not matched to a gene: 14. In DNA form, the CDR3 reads TGTGCCAGTAGCCCTGGTGTTGGGACTAGCGGGAGTGGGTACAATGAGCAGTTCTTC. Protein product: CASSPGVGTSGSGYNEQFF.

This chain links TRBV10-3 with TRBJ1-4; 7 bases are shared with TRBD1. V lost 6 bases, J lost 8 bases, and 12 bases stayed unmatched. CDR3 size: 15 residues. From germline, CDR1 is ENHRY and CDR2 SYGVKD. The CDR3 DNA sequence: TGTGCCATCAGCGAGATGACAGGGTCCAGGGAAAAACTGTTTTTT. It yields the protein CAISEMTGSREKLFF.

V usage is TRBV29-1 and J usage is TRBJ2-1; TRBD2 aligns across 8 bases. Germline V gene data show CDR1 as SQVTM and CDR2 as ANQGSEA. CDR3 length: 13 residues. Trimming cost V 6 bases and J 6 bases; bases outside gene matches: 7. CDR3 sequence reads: CSVVGGAGNEQFF. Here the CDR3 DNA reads TGCAGCGTCGTCGGGGGGGCAGGCAATGAGCAGTTCTTC.

The CDR3 DNA follows: TGTGCCAGCAGTCCGGAGGGGCCCCCTAATCAGCCCCAGCATTTT. Amino acid sequence: CASSPEGPPNQPQHF. The rearrangement joins TRBV6-6 to TRBJ1-5, with D maybe TRBD1 (5 bases). Germline CDR1 and CDR2: MNHNY and SVGAGI (reference sequence). This CDR3 spans 15 amino acids. The V end was cut by 5 bases, the J end by 4 bases, with 15 bases between.

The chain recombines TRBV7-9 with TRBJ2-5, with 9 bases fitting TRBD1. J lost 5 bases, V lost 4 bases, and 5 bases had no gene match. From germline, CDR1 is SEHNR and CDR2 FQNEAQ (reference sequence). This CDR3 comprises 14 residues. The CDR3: CASSSTGGGETQYF. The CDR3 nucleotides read TGTGCCAGCAGCTCCACAGGGGGCGGGGAGACCCAGTACTTC.

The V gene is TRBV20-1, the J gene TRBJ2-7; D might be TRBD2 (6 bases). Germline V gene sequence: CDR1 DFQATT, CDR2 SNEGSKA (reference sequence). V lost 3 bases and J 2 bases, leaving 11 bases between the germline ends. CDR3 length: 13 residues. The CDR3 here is CSASRGSTYEQYF. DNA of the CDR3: TGCAGTGCTAGCCGGGGGAGCACCTACGAGCAGTACTTC.

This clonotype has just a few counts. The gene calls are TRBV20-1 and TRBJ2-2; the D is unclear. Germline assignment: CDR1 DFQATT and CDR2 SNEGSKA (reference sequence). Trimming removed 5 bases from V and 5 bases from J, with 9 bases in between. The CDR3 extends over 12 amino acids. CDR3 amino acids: CSADRLTGELFF. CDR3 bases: TGCAGTGCTGACCGGTTAACCGGGGAGCTGTTTTTT.